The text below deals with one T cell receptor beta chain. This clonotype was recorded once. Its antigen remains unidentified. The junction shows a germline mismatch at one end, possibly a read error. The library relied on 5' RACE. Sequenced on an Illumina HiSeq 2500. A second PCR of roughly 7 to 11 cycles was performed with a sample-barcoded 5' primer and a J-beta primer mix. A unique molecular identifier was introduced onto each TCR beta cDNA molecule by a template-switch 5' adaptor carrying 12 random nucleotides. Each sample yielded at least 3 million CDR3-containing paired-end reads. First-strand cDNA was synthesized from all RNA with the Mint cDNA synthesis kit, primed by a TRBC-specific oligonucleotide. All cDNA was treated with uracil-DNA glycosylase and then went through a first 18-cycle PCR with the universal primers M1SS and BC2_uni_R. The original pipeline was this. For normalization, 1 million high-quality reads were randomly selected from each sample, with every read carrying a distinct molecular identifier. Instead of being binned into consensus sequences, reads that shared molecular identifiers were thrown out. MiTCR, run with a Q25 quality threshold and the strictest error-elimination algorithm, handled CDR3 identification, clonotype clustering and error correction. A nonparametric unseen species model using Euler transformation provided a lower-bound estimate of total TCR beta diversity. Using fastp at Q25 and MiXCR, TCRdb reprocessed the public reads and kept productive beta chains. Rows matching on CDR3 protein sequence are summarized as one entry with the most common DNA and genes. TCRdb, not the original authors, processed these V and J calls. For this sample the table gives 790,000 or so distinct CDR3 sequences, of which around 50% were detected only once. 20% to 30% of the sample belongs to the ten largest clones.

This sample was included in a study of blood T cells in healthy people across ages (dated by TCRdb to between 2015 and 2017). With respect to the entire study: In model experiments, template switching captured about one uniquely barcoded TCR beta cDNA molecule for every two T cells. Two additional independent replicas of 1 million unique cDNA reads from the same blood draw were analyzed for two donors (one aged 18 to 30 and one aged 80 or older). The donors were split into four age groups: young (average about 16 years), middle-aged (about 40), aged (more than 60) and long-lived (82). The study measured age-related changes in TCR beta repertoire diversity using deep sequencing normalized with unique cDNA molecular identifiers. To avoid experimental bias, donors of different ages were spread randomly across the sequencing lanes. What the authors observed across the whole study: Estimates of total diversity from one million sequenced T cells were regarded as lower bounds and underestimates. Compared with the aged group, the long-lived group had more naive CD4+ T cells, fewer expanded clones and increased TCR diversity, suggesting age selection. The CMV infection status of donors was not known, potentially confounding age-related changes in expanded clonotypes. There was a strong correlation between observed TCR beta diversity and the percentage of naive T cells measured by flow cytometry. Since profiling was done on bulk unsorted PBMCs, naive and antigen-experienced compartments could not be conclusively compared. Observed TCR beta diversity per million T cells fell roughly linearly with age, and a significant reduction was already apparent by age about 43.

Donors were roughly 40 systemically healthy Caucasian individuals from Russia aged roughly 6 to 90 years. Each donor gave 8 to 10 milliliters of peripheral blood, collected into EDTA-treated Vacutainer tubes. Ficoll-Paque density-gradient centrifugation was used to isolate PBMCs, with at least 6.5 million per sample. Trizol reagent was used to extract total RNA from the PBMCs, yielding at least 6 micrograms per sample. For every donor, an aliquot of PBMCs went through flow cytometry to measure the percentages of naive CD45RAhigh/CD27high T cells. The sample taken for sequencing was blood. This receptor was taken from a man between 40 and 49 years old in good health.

The CDR3 protein is CASSQGSTGPDEQYF. The DNA is as follows: TGTGCCAGTAGCCAAGGAAGTACAGGCCCCGACGAGCAGTACTTC. Here the chain combines TRBV4-2 and TRBJ2-7; the D gene is perhaps TRBD1, on 5 matching bases. The CDR3 spans 15 residues, from the cysteine through the phenylalanine. The DNA shown is the 45-base CDR3, in frame from base 1. The CDR1 and CDR2 encoded by the germline V gene are LGHNA and YNFKEQ.